This T cell receptor (beta chain) was recorded in a study of TIL therapy for anti-PD-1-resistant metastatic lung cancer. Documented time point: pre-treatment sample, taken before nivolumab and TIL therapy. Patients were adults with stage 4 NSCLC. Trimming took off 5 bases at V and 3 bases at J, with 13 bases between the two ends. Germline assignment: CDR1 SGHNT and CDR2 YENEEA. There are 15 residues in the CDR3. Sequencing used immunoSEQ v3. This table comes from immunoSEQ multiplex PCR, and its TCRdb copy is limited to in-frame clones, with some not included. The sample lists about 16,000 clones, about 68% occurring once.

Sequenced here: blood, sampled at baseline. The source of this sequence is a person between 30 and 79 years old with non-small cell lung cancer. This chain joins TRBV11-3 and TRBJ2-2; possible D gene TRBD2, 6 bases. CDR3 DNA sequence: TGTGCCAGCAGCCCTGGGGGGTACTACACCGGGGAGCTGTTTTTT. Protein sequence: CASSPGGYYTGELFF.